Listed below are T cell receptor beta chains from one sample, sequenced in a study of T cell responses to AZD1222 COVID-19 vaccine. Measured with immunoSEQ multiplex PCR; TCRdb has only the in-frame clones, and not every one. The sample records approximately 85,000 clones, 85% to 90% being singletons. The starting material was peripheral blood, obtained on day 0 of AZD1222 vaccination. Receptors were obtained from an adult in good health. CDR3s leave out the opening cysteine and the closing phenylalanine or tryptophan. The size field is filled for only some rows; it gives once, few, many or a size class.

V,J,size,CDR3
TRBV9,TRBJ1-2,few,ASSVAEPPGYGYT
TRBV19,TRBJ2-2,.,ASSIRLAQNTGELF
TRBV9,TRBJ1-2,.,ASSQGQTSRDYGYT
TRBV9,TRBJ1-6,once,ASSVGGQGLNSPLH
TRBV10-3,TRBJ2-7,.,AIRGTSGSTEQY
TRBV9,TRBJ2-7,.,ASSPRTSGSSYEQY
TRBV27,TRBJ2-2,.,ASSSPSGTYTGELF
TRBV25-1,TRBJ2-7,.,ASSSRRAKDSRTYEQY
TRBV7-6,TRBJ2-1,.,ASSTSGSSYNEQF
TRBV7-3,TRBJ1-2,.,ASSLTSGTDYGYT
TRBV10-2,TRBJ1-1,few,ASSGAANTEAF
TRBV6-1,TRBJ1-1,.,ASSEKLGVGVGAAF
TRBV11-2,TRBJ1-1,.,ASSLWAAGANTEAF
TRBV19,TRBJ2-7,.,ASSALAGGYEQY
TRBV4-1,TRBJ1-5,.,ASSQDSLNQPQH
TRBV19,TRBJ1-2,.,ASSALGRNGYT
TRBV27,TRBJ1-4,.,ASSPIKQGGEKLF
TRBV7-2,TRBJ2-7,.,ASSLGGGGRYEQY
TRBV29-1,TRBJ2-5,.,SVGQGAETQY
TRBV28,TRBJ1-3,.,ASSRGMVY
TRBV10-3,TRBJ1-4,once,AISERDSPEKLF
TRBV5-1,TRBJ1-1,.,ASSLAGSGNTEAF
TRBV5-1,TRBJ1-1,.,ASSLPGIRSTEAF
TRBV27,TRBJ2-5,.,ASSSPGQRQETQY
TRBV27,TRBJ1-1,.,AIRGHSNTEAF
TRBV29-1,TRBJ2-1,.,SGLHNEQF
TRBV7-7,TRBJ1-1,once,ASSSRDRYTEAF
TRBV4-1,TRBJ1-4,.,ASSQEEVVGANEKLF
TRBV5-1,TRBJ2-2,.,ASTVLNTGELF
TRBV6-4,TRBJ2-1,.,ASSPRSISSYNEQF
TRBV6-5,TRBJ1-3,.,ASSSAASGNTIY
TRBV9,TRBJ2-7,.,ASSVATGQGSYEQY
TRBV5-1,TRBJ1-1,.,ASSFGTANTEAF
TRBV7-2,TRBJ2-1,.,ASSSASGSYNEQF
TRBV24-1,TRBJ2-5,.,ATNPILAEVRETQY
TRBV27,TRBJ2-5,.,ASSSANQETQY
TRBV10-3,TRBJ1-1,once,AISLSGENTEAF
TRBV9,TRBJ2-2,.,ASSGPTGGTGELF
TRBV6-5,TRBJ1-1,once,ASSIQGGQNTEAF
TRBV10-3,TRBJ2-7,.,AISERGYEQY
TRBV5-4,TRBJ1-2,.,ASSQGADYGYT
TRBV28,TRBJ2-7,.,ASRSSGAYEQY
TRBV19,TRBJ2-2,.,ASSPDRGNTGELF